This TCR beta chain stems from a study of immune heterogeneity within non-small cell lung tumors. As for the study in general: Histology included a few squamous cell carcinomas, around 10 non-squamous carcinomas and 1 unspecified tumor.

Points on this clonotype: Its antigen is as yet unknown. This may be a read error, as it is one base from a much larger clone.

CDR1 is DFQATT, CDR2 SNEGSKA, per germline (reference sequence). This CDR3 is built from 15 residues. V was cut by 1 base and J by 2 bases, with 12 bases left in between. Multiplex PCR was performed with 32 V and 13 J primers, and it amplified TCR beta CDR3. TCRdb re-called the multiplex PCR reads with MiXCR, one entry per CDR3 protein. The table records around 21,000 distinct CDR3 sequences, less than 35% of them present only once. Overall study results and limits: A moderate but significant correlation was observed between local T-cell clonality and local tumor mutational burden (R about 0.34).

With 600 ng used per sample, the template was genomic DNA from bulk tumor. Each primary tumor yielded several biopsies, collected far apart from one another at surgery. The cohort was untreated, with newly diagnosed non-small cell lung cancer undergoing curative surgery. Samples were obtained from newly diagnosed non-small cell lung cancer patients who were having surgery with curative intent. This receptor was taken from a man between 40 and 49 years old with non-small cell lung cancer. The V gene is TRBV20-1, the J gene TRBJ2-1; D is possibly TRBD2 (6 bases). The sequenced material came from lung tumor tissue. The CDR3: CSARGPGGTYNEQFF. DNA of the CDR3: TGCAGTGCTAGAGGTCCCGGCGGGACCTACAATGAGCAGTTCTTC.